The clone carrying this T cell receptor (beta chain) was seen repeatedly, ten times or more. As yet, its antigen is unknown. Template switching added a universal primer site, and cDNA bore unique molecular identifiers. TCRdb recomputed calls from the 5' RACE reads with MiXCR, one row per CDR3 protein. The sample contains roughly 1,500,000 distinct CDR3 sequences, under 35% of which appear only once. The data are from a study of identical twins. Germline assignment: CDR1 SGDLS and CDR2 YYNGEE. V was cut by 3 bases and J by 7 bases, with 11 bases left in between. The CDR3 runs to 13 residues. Study-wide results and caveats: There was more out-of-frame TCR alpha sharing in monozygotic twins than models estimated. A lower insertion count was a feature of abundant cord blood beta clonotypes, with no such feature in memory repertoires.

The receptor was derived from a newborn girl in good health. Material: cord blood. The chain carries TRBV9 and TRBJ2-1; either TRBD1 or TRBD2 may fit D (6 bases each). The chain's CDR3 is CASSGGARNEQFF. The DNA of the CDR3 is TGTGCCAGCAGCGGGGGGGCCAGAAATGAGCAGTTCTTC.